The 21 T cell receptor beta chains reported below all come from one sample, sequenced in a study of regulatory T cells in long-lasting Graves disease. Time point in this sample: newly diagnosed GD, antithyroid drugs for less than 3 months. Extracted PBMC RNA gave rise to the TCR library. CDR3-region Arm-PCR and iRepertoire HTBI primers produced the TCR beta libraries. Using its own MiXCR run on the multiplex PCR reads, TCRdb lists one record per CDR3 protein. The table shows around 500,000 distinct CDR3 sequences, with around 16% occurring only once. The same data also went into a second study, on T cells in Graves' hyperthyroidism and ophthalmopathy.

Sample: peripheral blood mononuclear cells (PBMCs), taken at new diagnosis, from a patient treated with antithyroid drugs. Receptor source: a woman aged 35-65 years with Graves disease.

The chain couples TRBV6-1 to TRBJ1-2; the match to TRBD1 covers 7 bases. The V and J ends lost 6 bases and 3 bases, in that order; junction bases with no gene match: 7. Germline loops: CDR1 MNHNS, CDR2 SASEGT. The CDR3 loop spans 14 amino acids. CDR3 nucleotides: TGTGCCAGCAGACCGACAGGGACTTACTATGGCTACACCTTC. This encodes CASRPTGTYYGYTF.

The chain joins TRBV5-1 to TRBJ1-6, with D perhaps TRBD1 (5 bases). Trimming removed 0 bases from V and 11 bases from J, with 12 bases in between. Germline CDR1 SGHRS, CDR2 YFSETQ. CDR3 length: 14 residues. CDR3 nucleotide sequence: TGCGCCAGCAGCTTGGAGGGGTTTTATCCACCCCTCCACTTT. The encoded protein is CASSLEGFYPPLHF.

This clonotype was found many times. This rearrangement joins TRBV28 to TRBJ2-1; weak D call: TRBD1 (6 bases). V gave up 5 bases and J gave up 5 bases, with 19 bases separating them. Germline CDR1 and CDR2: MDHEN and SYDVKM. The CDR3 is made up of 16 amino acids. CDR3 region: CASSPRTATLHNEQFF. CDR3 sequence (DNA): TGTGCCAGCAGTCCAAGGACAGCTACCTTGCACAATGAGCAGTTCTTC.

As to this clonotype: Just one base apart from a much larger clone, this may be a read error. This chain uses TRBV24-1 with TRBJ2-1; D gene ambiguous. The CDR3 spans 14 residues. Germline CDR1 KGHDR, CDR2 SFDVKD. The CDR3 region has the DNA TGTGCCGCCAGTGATCCTACGGGTTACAATGAGCAGTTCTTC. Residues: CAASDPTGYNEQFF.

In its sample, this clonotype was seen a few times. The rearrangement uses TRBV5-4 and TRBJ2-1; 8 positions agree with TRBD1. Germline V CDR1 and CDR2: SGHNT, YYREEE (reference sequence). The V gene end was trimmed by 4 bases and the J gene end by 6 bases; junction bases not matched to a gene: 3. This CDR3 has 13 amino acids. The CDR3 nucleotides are TGTGCCAGCAGCACCGGACAGGGCAATGAGCAGTTCTTC. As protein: CASSTGQGNEQFF.

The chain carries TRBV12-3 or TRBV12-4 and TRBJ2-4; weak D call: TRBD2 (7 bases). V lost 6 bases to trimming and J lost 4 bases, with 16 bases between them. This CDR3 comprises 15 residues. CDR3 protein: CASSPGGEKKNIQYF. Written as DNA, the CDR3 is TGTGCCAGCAGCCCGGGGGGCGAAAAGAAAAACATTCAGTACTTC.

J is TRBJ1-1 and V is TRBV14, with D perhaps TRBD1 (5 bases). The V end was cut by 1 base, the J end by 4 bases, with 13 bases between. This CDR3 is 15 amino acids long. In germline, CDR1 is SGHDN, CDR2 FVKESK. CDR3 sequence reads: CASSQVFPGITEAFF. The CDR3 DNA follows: TGTGCCAGCAGCCAAGTATTTCCAGGGATCACTGAAGCTTTCTTT.

The CDR3 here is CASSLKVTDTYTEAFF. The CDR3 nucleotides read TGTGCCAGCAGCTTAAAAGTGACCGACACCTACACTGAAGCTTTCTTT. This chain joins TRBV7-6 and TRBJ1-1, with D unclear. Trimming left V 2 bases short and J 3 bases short, with 16 bases between. Germline lookup yields CDR1 SGHVS and CDR2 FNYEAQ. The CDR3 length is 16 residues. Complete variable domain (other parts from reference TRBV7-6 and TRBJ1-1): GAGVSQSPRYKVTKRGQDVALRCDPISGHVSLYWYRQALGQGPEFLTYFNYEAQQDKSGLPNDRFSAERPEGSISTLTIQRTEQRDSAMYRCASSLKVTDTYTEAFFGQGTRLTVV.

CDR3 DNA: TGCGCCAGCGGCGGGGATAGCACAGATACGCAGTATTTT. Residues: CASGGDSTDTQYF. The J gene is TRBJ2-3, the V gene TRBV10-2; maybe TRBD2 (6 bases). The CDR3 is 13 residues long. The V end was cut by 8 bases, the J end by 0 bases, with 9 bases between. Germline CDR1 and CDR2: WSHSY and SAAADI.

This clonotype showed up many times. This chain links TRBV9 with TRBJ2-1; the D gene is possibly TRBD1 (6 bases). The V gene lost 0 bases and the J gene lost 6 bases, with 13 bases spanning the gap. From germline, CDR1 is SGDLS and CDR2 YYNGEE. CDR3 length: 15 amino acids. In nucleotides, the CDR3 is TGTGCCAGCAGCGTAGAAACAGGGAGTGGCAATGAGCAGTTCTTC. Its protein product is CASSVETGSGNEQFF.

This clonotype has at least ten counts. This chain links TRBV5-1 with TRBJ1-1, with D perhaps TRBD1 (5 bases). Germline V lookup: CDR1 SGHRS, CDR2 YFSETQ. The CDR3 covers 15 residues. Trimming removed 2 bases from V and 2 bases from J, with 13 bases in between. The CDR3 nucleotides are TGCGCCAGCAGCTTATATGGGGGGACCAACACTGAAGCTTTCTTT. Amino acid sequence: CASSLYGGTNTEAFF.

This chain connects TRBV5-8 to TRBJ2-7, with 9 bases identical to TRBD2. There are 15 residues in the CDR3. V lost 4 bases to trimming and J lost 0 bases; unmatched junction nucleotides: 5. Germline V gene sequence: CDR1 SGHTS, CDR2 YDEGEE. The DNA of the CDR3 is TGTGCCAGCAGCGCTATAGCGGGAGTCTCCTACGAGCAGTACTTC. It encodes CASSAIAGVSYEQYF.

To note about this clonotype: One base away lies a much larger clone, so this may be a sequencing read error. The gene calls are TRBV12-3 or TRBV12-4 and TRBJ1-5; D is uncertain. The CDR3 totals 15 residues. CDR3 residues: CAGSSTIQGTQPQHF. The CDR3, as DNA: TGTGCCGGCAGTTCCACCATACAAGGCACACAGCCCCAGCATTTT.

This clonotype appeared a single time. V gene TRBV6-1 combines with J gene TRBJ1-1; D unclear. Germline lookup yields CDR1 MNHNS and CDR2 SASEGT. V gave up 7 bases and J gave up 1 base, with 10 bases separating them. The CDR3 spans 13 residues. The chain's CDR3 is CASNNSPNTEAFF. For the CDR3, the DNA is TGTGCCAGCAACAACAGCCCGAACACTGAAGCTTTCTTT.

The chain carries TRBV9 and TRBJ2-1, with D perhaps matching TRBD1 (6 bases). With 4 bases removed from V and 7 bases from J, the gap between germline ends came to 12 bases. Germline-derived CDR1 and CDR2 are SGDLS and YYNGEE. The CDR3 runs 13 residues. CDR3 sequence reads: CASSPQRGNEQFF. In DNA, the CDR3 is TGTGCCAGCAGCCCTCAGAGGGGGAATGAGCAGTTCTTC. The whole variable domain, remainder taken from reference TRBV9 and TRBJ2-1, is DSGVTQTPKHLITATGQRVTLRCSPRSGDLSVYWYQQSLDQGLQFLIQYYNGEERAKGNILERFSAQQFPDLHSELNLSSLELGDSALYFCASSPQRGNEQFFGPGTRLTVL.

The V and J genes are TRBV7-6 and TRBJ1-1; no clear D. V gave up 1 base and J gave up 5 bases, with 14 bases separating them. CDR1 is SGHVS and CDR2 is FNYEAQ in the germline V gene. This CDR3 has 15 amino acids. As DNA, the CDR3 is TGTGCCAGCAGCTTAGGAAAGGGAGATGGGACTGAAGCTTTCTTT. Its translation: CASSLGKGDGTEAFF.

The CDR3 sequence: CASTPPRGRGLTEAFF. As DNA, the CDR3 is TGTGCCAGCACCCCCCCCCGGGGCAGGGGGCTCACTGAAGCTTTCTTT. V and J are TRBV6-1 and TRBJ1-1; the match to TRBD1 covers 8 bases. The CDR3 consists of 16 residues. The V gene end was trimmed by 7 bases and the J gene end by 4 bases; junction bases not matched to a gene: 14. Germline CDR1 reads MNHNS; CDR2 reads SASEGT.

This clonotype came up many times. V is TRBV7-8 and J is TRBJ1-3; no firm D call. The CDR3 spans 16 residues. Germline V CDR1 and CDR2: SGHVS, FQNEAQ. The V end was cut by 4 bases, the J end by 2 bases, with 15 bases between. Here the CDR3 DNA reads TGTGCCAGCAGCTCTAGGGTGGGGAAAACTGGAAACACCATATATTTT. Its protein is CASSSRVGKTGNTIYF.

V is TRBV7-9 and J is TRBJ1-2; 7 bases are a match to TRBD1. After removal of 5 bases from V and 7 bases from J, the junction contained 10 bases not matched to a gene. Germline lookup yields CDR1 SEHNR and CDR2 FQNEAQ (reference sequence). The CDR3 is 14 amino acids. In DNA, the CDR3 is TGTGCCAGCAGCCCCAGCCGACAGGGCTTTGGCTACACCTTC. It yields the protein CASSPSRQGFGYTF.

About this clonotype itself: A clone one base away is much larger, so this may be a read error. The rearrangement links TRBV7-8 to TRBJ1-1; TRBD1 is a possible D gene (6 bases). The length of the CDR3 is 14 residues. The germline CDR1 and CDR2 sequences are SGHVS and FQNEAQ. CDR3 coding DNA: TGTGCCAGCAGCTTCTCTTCGGGGGACACTGATGCTTTCTTT. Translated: CASSFSSGDTDAFF.

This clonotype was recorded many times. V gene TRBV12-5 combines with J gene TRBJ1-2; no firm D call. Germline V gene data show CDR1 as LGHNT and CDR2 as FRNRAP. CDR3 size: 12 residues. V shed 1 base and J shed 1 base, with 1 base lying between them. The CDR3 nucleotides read TGTGCTAGTGGTTTGGATAACTATGGCTACACCTTC. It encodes CASGLDNYGYTF.